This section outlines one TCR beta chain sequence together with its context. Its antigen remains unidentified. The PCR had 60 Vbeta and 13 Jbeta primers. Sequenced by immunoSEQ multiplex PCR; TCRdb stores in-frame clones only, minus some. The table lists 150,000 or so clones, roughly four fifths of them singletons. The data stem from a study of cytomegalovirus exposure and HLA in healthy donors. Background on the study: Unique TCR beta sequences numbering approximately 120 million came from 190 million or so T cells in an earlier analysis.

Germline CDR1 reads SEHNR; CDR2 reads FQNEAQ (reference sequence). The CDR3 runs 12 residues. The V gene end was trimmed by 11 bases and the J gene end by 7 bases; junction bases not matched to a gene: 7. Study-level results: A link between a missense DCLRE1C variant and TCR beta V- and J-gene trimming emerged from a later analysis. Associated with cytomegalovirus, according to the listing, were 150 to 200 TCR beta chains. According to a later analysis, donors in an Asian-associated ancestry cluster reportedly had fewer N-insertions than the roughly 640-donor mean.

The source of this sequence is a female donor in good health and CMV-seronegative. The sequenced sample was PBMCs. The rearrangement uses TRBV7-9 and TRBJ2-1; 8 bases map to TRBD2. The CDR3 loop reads CAGGAGGNEQFF. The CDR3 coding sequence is TGTGCCGGGGGGGCGGGAGGTAATGAGCAGTTCTTC.